Included here is one TCR beta chain sequence, with context. The record originates from a study of shared clonotypes between healthy human individuals. CDR1 GTSNPN and CDR2 SVGIG come from the germline V gene (reference sequence). The CDR3 totals 15 residues. Germline trimming cut 5 bases from V and 7 bases from J; bases unmatched to any gene: 15. Investigators spread the genomic DNA of each subset evenly over several immunoSEQ plates. Method: immunoSEQ multiplex PCR; TCRdb's copy keeps in-frame clones and lacks some. Of some 490,000 clones listed, approximately 80% are singletons. Donors, without exception, were Caucasian adults residing in Nashville, Tennessee.

The chain joins TRBV30 to TRBJ1-2; 8 nucleotides align to TRBD1. The source of this sequence is a woman aged 40 to 50 in good health. Some clones in this sample may be carry-over from other donors' samples. Sequences were obtained from PBMCs. DNA for the CDR3: TGTGCCTGGTCAACGGGGGCAGGGGGCATTAGTGGCTACACCTTC. Protein sequence: CAWSTGAGGISGYTF.